These 10 T cell receptor beta chains came from one sample sequenced in a study of blood T cell repertoires in COVID-19. Produced via immunoSEQ multiplex PCR; TCRdb's table is partial and in-frame only. Of a few hundred thousand clones in the sample, approximately 86% were seen once. The sample consisted of peripheral blood. These TCRs come from a man aged 18 to 29 with active or convalescent COVID-19.

V usage is TRBV19 and J usage is TRBJ1-5; D call uncertain. V was pared by 3 bases and J by 6 bases, with 9 bases between. The CDR3 runs 13 residues. Germline V gene sequence: CDR1 LNHDA, CDR2 SQIVND (reference sequence). The CDR3 DNA reads TGTGCCAGTAGTATGCTGAGGGCTCAGCCCCAGCATTTT. Protein: CASSMLRAQPQHF.

V gene TRBV5-1 combines with J gene TRBJ2-5; 7 bases agree with TRBD1. Trimming removed 4 bases from V and 2 bases from J; junction bases left unmatched: 2. The CDR3 spans 13 residues. Germline CDR1 is SGHRS and CDR2 is YFSETQ. The CDR3 is CASSMGQQETQYF. For the CDR3, the DNA is TGCGCCAGCAGCATGGGACAGCAAGAGACCCAGTACTTC.

The genes are TRBV3-1 (or the pseudogene TRBV3-2) and TRBJ1-2, with D possibly matching TRBD1 (6 bases). Germline V gives CDR1 LGHDT, CDR2 YNNKEL (reference sequence). Trimming left V 3 bases short and J 4 bases short, with 21 bases between. The CDR3 extends over 17 amino acids. CDR3: CASSQHDLTGTPYGYTF. The CDR3, as DNA: TGTGCCAGCAGCCAGCACGACCTGACCGGGACACCCTATGGCTACACCTTC.

The V and J genes are TRBV19 and TRBJ2-1; possibly TRBD1 for D (5 bases). The CDR3 totals 15 residues. Trimming pared 3 bases from V and 7 bases from J, leaving 16 bases between. Germline loops: CDR1 LNHDA, CDR2 SQIVND (reference sequence). In DNA form, the CDR3 reads TGTGCCAGTAGTATGCAGGGTGGGGTGACTAATGAGCAGTTCTTC. It codes for CASSMQGGVTNEQFF.

The chain employs TRBV9 and TRBJ2-7, with TRBD2 matching 8 bases. This CDR3 comprises 16 residues. V lost 0 bases to trimming and J lost 5 bases; unmatched junction nucleotides: 10. Germline CDR1 SGDLS, CDR2 YYNGEE. The CDR3 coding sequence is TGTGCCAGCAGCGTAGTTCCGGACGGGGGGGCCAACGAGCAGTACTTC. Translation: CASSVVPDGGANEQYF.

J is TRBJ1-1 and V is TRBV3-1 (or the pseudogene TRBV3-2); 7 nucleotides align to TRBD1. V lost 0 bases and J lost 9; bases outside the gene matches: 7. The germline gives CDR1 LGHDT, CDR2 YNNKEL (reference sequence). The CDR3 length is 14 residues. This CDR3 reads CASSQDWDSLQAFF. CDR3 nucleotides: TGTGCCAGCAGCCAAGACTGGGACAGCCTACAAGCTTTCTTT.

The gene calls are TRBV5-1 and TRBJ1-1; maybe TRBD1 (6 bases). The germline V gene encodes CDR1 SGHRS and CDR2 YFSETQ. V shed 4 bases and J shed 4 bases, with 14 bases lying between them. This CDR3 region has 14 residues. CDR3 protein: CASSAGRDITEAFF. The DNA for the CDR3 is TGCGCCAGCAGCGCTGGCCGGGACATCACTGAAGCTTTCTTT.

V gene TRBV9 combines with J gene TRBJ2-1; D not resolved. Germline CDR1 SGDLS, CDR2 YYNGEE. The CDR3 sequence is 12 residues long. The germline V and J ends were trimmed by 0 bases and 9 bases, with 7 bases remaining between them. This CDR3 reads CASSVAPSEQFF. In nucleotides, the CDR3 is TGTGCCAGCAGCGTAGCTCCCAGTGAGCAGTTCTTC.

This clone is a singleton in its sample. J is TRBJ2-1 and V is TRBV28, with 11 bases that match TRBD1. V shed 6 bases and J 4 bases; nucleotides not matched to a gene: 2. The germline CDR1 and CDR2 sequences are MDHEN and SYDVKM. There are 14 residues in the CDR3. The CDR3 region is CASRRDRGYNEQFF. CDR3 sequence (DNA): TGTGCCAGCAGACGGGACAGGGGGTACAATGAGCAGTTCTTC.

The table lists this clone with a count of one. This chain joins TRBV5-1 and TRBJ1-6; the match to TRBD1 covers 9 bases. CDR1 is SGHRS and CDR2 is YFSETQ in the germline V gene. The CDR3 covers 15 residues. V shed 0 bases, J shed 8 bases, and the junction held 3 bases outside the gene matches. CDR3: CASSLAGQGYSPLHF. Here the CDR3 DNA reads TGCGCCAGCAGCTTGGCGGGACAGGGATATTCACCCCTCCACTTT.